The 25 T cell receptor beta chains below come from one sample, sequenced in a study of T cell repertoires in cytomegalovirus infection (dated 2019 in TCRdb). The sample was run on an Illumina HiSeq 1500. TCRdb redid the processing of the public reads, applying fastp at Q25 and MiXCR, and retained in-frame beta chains. Each CDR3 protein gets just one entry, which takes the most common genes and DNA from the rows behind it. This sample comprises some 600,000 distinct CDR3 sequences, 20% to 25% of them detected only once. The top ten hold around 7.6% of the sample. The sample comprised CD8+ T cells from PBMCs. Receptors were obtained from a human donor in good health (CMV status not recorded). Some clones in this sample may be carry-over from other donors' samples.

This chain uses TRBV6-2 or TRBV6-3 with TRBJ2-3; either TRBD1 or TRBD2 may fit D (5 bases each). This CDR3 has 12 amino acids. Germline V lookup: CDR1 MNHEY, CDR2 SVGEGT. V lost 2 bases to trimming and J lost 7 bases, with 7 bases between them. The CDR3 here is CASSYPGHTQYF. For the CDR3, the DNA is TGTGCCAGCAGTTACCCGGGACATACGCAGTATTTT.

The chain is built from TRBV5-6 and TRBJ2-3; D ambiguous. The CDR3 is 12 residues long. V was cut by 0 bases and J by 7 bases, with 6 bases left in between. Germline-derived CDR1 and CDR2 are SGHDT and YYEEEE. The CDR3 sequence: CASSLALYTQYF. DNA of the CDR3: TGTGCCAGCAGCTTGGCCCTTTATACGCAGTATTTT.

This clonotype was recorded many times. This chain's CDR3 is CASSLDGDAGPYSPLHF. Here the CDR3 DNA reads TGTGCCAGCAGCTTAGATGGGGACGCAGGGCCTTATTCACCCCTCCACTTT. J is TRBJ1-6 and V is TRBV7-8; TRBD1 might be the D (5 bases). Germline CDR1 SGHVS, CDR2 FQNEAQ. This CDR3 is built from 17 residues. The germline V and J ends were trimmed by 1 base and 8 bases, with 18 bases remaining between them.

This chain connects TRBV28 to TRBJ1-1, with D possibly TRBD1 on 5 matching bases. The germline CDR1 and CDR2 sequences are MDHEN and SYDVKM. This CDR3 has 16 residues. V lost 5 bases and J 1 base, leaving 17 bases between the germline ends. CDR3 loop: CASSGPFMGENTEAFF. The CDR3, as DNA: TGTGCCAGCAGTGGCCCCTTTATGGGGGAGAACACTGAAGCTTTCTTT. The full variable domain, its missing parts supplied by reference TRBV28 and TRBJ1-1, is DVKVTQSSRYLVKRTGEKVFLECVQDMDHENMFWYRQDPGLGLRLIYFSYDVKMKEKGDIPEGYSVSREKKERFSLILESASTNQTSMYLCASSGPFMGENTEAFFGQGTRLTVV.

A few counts support this clonotype. A much larger clone lies a single base off, so this may be a read error. V gene TRBV13 combines with J gene TRBJ2-1; 7 bases align to TRBD1. The V and J ends lost 4 bases and 9 bases, in that order; junction bases with no gene match: 3. CDR1 and CDR2 from the germline V gene are PRHDT and FYEKMQ (reference sequence). The CDR3 loop spans 12 amino acids. The CDR3 sequence: CASSSQGTEQFF. CDR3 DNA sequence: TGTGCCAGCAGCTCACAGGGGACTGAGCAGTTCTTC.

The chain is built from TRBV12-3 or TRBV12-4 and TRBJ1-1; D gene unclear. There are 13 residues in the CDR3. Trimming pared 5 bases from V and 6 bases from J, leaving 13 bases between. The CDR3 DNA sequence: TGTGCCAGCAGTATCAGTGCAGCCGCTGAAGCTTTCTTT. Protein: CASSISAAAEAFF.

This clonotype was observed a single time. The rearrangement uses TRBV5-6 and TRBJ2-6; D gene uncertain. The V gene's germline CDR1 is SGHDT and CDR2 YYEEEE. The V and J ends lost 1 base and 0 bases respectively, with 8 bases between them. The CDR3 extends over 16 amino acids. The CDR3 protein is CASSLKGPSGANVLTF. The CDR3 DNA reads TGTGCCAGCAGCTTGAAGGGCCCCTCTGGGGCCAACGTCCTGACTTTC.

This clonotype has more than one count but fewer than ten. This chain uses TRBV7-3 with TRBJ2-7; D call uncertain. Germline V gene lookup returns CDR1 SGHTA and CDR2 FQGTGA. The CDR3 is made up of 16 amino acids. The ends were cut back, 5 bases at V and 3 bases at J, with 20 bases in the middle. The chain's CDR3 is CASSPPAKKDFYEQYV. The DNA for the CDR3 is TGTGCCAGCAGCCCCCCAGCAAAAAAGGATTTCTACGAGCAGTACGTC.

This clonotype has ten or more counts. The V call is TRBV7-2, the J call TRBJ2-7; 8 positions match TRBD1. The V gene's germline CDR1 is SGHTA and CDR2 FQGNSA. With V trimmed by 6 bases and J by 4 bases, 8 bases remained unmatched. There are 14 residues in the CDR3. This CDR3 reads CASRDWTGRYEQYV. In DNA form, the CDR3 reads TGTGCCAGCAGGGATTGGACAGGGAGGTACGAGCAGTACGTC.

The sample holds a few counts of this clonotype. The chain has TRBV6-6 and TRBJ1-5; unclear D gene. This CDR3 is 15 amino acids long. The ends were cut back, 7 bases at V and 4 bases at J, with 17 bases in the middle. Germline-derived CDR1 and CDR2 are MNHNY and SVGAGI (reference sequence). The CDR3 nucleotides are TGTGCCAGCAACCTAGGTGGGGAGAGAAATCAGCCCCAGCATTTT. Its protein is CASNLGGERNQPQHF.

CDR3 region: CASSLRDRGQPQHF. CDR3 coding DNA: TGTGCCAGCAGCTTAAGGGACAGGGGCCAGCCCCAGCATTTT. The chain has TRBV9 and TRBJ1-5, with 10 bases fitting TRBD1. There are 14 residues in the CDR3. Germline CDR1 and CDR2: SGDLS and YYNGEE. J lost 7 bases, V lost 4 bases, and 5 bases had no gene match.

The chain has TRBV11-1 and TRBJ2-2, with a tentative D call TRBD1 (5 bases). This CDR3 has 14 amino acids. CDR1 is SGHAT, CDR2 FQDESV, per germline (reference sequence). V lost 6 bases and J 6 bases, leaving 14 bases between the germline ends. The CDR3 region has the DNA TGTGCCAGCAGACGAACAGGATACCCCGGGGAGCTGTTTTTT. It codes for CASRRTGYPGELFF.

The sample holds a few counts of this clonotype. The V and J genes are TRBV20-1 and TRBJ1-1; tentatively, D is TRBD1 (5 bases). V lost 1 base and J 4 bases, leaving 16 bases between the germline ends. Germline CDR1 DFQATT, CDR2 SNEGSKA (reference sequence). There are 15 residues in the CDR3. The CDR3 sequence: CSARGLQAGGTEAFF. CDR3 in DNA: TGCAGTGCTAGAGGACTCCAGGCGGGGGGCACTGAAGCTTTCTTT.

V usage is TRBV20-1 and J usage is TRBJ2-7; D possibly corresponds to TRBD1 (6 bases). Between the trimmed V and J ends, which lost 3 bases and 3 bases, there was a span of 12 bases. The CDR3 spans 13 residues. Germline CDR1 DFQATT, CDR2 SNEGSKA (reference sequence). This chain's CDR3 is CSASSLDSYEQYF. DNA for the CDR3: TGCAGTGCTAGTTCCCTGGACAGCTACGAGCAGTACTTC.

This clonotype was recorded many times. J is TRBJ2-3 and V is TRBV12-3 or TRBV12-4; D gene ambiguous. The ends were cut back, 6 bases at V and 3 bases at J, with 19 bases in the middle. The CDR3 is 16 amino acids. CDR3 DNA sequence: TGTGCCAGCAGCCTCGGTGGGGATCTCTTGACAGATACGCAGTATTTT. Its translation: CASSLGGDLLTDTQYF.

This chain uses TRBV12-5 with TRBJ2-7; 7 nucleotides align to TRBD1. J gave up 2 bases and V 4 bases, and 11 bases lay outside the gene matches. The CDR3 runs to 16 residues. The V gene's germline CDR1 is LGHNT and CDR2 FRNRAP. CDR3 DNA sequence: TGTGCTAGTGGTTCTGACACCGGGACAGACCCCTACGAGCAGTACTTC. It specifies CASGSDTGTDPYEQYF.

The chain recombines TRBV15 with TRBJ2-5, with D maybe TRBD1 (6 bases). This CDR3 region has 15 residues. CDR1 is LNHNV and CDR2 is YYDKDF in the germline V gene (reference sequence). V was cut by 1 base and J by 0 bases, with 9 bases left in between. The CDR3 coding sequence is TGTGCCACCAGCAGAGCGGACAGAAACCAAGAGACCCAGTACTTC. This sequence encodes CATSRADRNQETQYF.

This clonotype showed up many times. This chain joins TRBV7-9 and TRBJ1-2, with 8 bases matching TRBD1. In germline, CDR1 is SEHNR, CDR2 FQNEAQ (reference sequence). J was trimmed by 4 bases and V by 4 bases; bases with no gene match: 8. The CDR3 is 15 amino acids. The DNA for the CDR3 is TGTGCCAGCAGCTCCCCGGGACAGGCCTTCTATGGCTACACCTTC. Protein: CASSSPGQAFYGYTF. The entire variable domain, with the rest obtained from reference TRBV7-9 and TRBJ1-2, is as follows: DTGVSQNPRHKITKRGQNVTFRCDPISEHNRLYWYRQTLGQGPEFLTYFQNEAQLEKSRLLSDRFSAERPKGSFSTLEIQRTEQGDSAMYLCASSSPGQAFYGYTFGSGTRLTVV.

This clonotype was counted only a few times. This chain connects TRBV10-2 to TRBJ1-5; D not resolved. The V and J ends lost 7 bases and 0 bases respectively, with 16 bases between them. Germline-derived CDR1 and CDR2 are WSHSY and SAAADI. This CDR3 has 16 amino acids. The CDR3 DNA reads TGCGCCAGCAATGTCGCCGAGGGAATTAGCAATCAGCCCCAGCATTTT. This gives the protein CASNVAEGISNQPQHF.

The table lists this clonotype with a few counts. The V and J genes are TRBV15 and TRBJ2-7; possibly TRBD1 for D (6 bases). Germline values: CDR1 LNHNV, CDR2 YYDKDF (reference sequence). Trimming pared 2 bases from V and 6 bases from J, leaving 8 bases between. The CDR3 runs 12 residues. The CDR3 DNA reads as TGTGCCACCAGCAGACAGGGGCGCGAGCAGTACTTC. Protein sequence: CATSRQGREQYF.

The V call is TRBV5-1, the J call TRBJ2-3; no firm D call. Germline V gene sequence: CDR1 SGHRS, CDR2 YFSETQ. The CDR3 runs 19 residues. V gave up 7 bases and J gave up 2 bases, with 29 bases separating them. In DNA form, the CDR3 reads TGCGCCAGCGGGCATGCCAGCTTATTATGGGTCAGAAACACAGATACGCAGTATTTT. The encoded protein is CASGHASLLWVRNTDTQYF.

The chain has TRBV12-5 and TRBJ2-1; the D gene is possibly TRBD1 (5 bases). Trimming took off 3 bases at V and 0 bases at J, with 6 bases between the two ends. The germline V gene encodes CDR1 LGHNT and CDR2 FRNRAP. The CDR3 loop spans 14 amino acids. CDR3: CASGFQGSYNEQFF. In nucleotides, the CDR3 is TGTGCTAGTGGTTTTCAGGGCTCCTACAATGAGCAGTTCTTC.

With respect to this clonotype: A much larger clone lies one base from this, so it may be a read error. The J gene is TRBJ2-1, the V gene TRBV7-2; D not certain. The germline V and J ends were trimmed by 5 bases and 8 bases, with 19 bases remaining between them. This CDR3 spans 15 amino acids. Germline loops: CDR1 SGHTA, CDR2 FQGNSA. The CDR3, as DNA: TGTGCCAGCAGCCCCCGAGCCGACTTGACCGATGAGCAGTTCTTC. Protein sequence: CASSPRADLTDEQFF.

The gene calls are TRBV20-1 and TRBJ2-3, with a weak D call TRBD1 (7 bases). Germline V gene sequence: CDR1 DFQATT, CDR2 SNEGSKA (reference sequence). This CDR3 spans 15 amino acids. The V gene lost 0 bases and the J gene lost 5 bases, with 15 bases spanning the gap. As DNA, the CDR3 is TGCAGTGCTAGAGACGTCAGGGGGGCGGGAGATACGCAGTATTTT. It codes for CSARDVRGAGDTQYF.

In the case of this clonotype: This could be a read error, since a much larger clone is one nucleotide away. This chain uses TRBV7-3 with TRBJ2-1; D not resolved. The CDR3 extends over 13 amino acids. The germline gives CDR1 SGHTA, CDR2 FQGTGA. Written as DNA, the CDR3 is TGTACCAGCAGCTTAATCGAGTTTAATGAGCAGTTCTTC. This translates into CTSSLIEFNEQFF.